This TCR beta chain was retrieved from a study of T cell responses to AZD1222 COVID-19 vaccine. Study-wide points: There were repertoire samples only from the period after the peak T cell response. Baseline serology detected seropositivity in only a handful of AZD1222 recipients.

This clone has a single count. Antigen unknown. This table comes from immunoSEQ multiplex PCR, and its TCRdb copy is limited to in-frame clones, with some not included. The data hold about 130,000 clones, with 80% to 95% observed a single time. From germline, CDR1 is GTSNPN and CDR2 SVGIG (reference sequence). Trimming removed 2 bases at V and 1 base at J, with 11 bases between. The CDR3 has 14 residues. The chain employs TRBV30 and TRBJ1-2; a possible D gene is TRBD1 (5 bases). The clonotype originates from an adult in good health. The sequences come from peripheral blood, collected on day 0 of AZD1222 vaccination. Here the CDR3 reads CAWSKNRLNYGYTF. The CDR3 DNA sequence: TGTGCCTGGAGTAAGAACAGGCTTAACTATGGCTACACCTTC.